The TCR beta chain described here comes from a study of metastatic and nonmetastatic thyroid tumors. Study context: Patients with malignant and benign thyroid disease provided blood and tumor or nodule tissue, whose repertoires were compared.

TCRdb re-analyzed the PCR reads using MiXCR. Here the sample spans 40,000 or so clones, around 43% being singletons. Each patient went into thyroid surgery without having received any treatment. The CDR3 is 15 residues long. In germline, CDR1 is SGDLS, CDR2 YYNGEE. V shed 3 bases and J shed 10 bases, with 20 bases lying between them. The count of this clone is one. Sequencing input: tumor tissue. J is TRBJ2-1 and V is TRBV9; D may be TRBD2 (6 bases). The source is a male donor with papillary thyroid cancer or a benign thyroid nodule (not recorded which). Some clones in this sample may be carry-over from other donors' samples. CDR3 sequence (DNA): TGTGCCAGCAGCGCCGGACTGGGAGGAGGGATCGAGCAGTTCTTC. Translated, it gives CASSAGLGGGIEQFF.